The T cell receptor (beta chain) under discussion was sequenced for a study of shared clonotypes between healthy human individuals. Study-level background: Donors had three CD4 naive, three CD4 memory, two CD8 naive and one CD8 memory plate apiece.

CD45RO-negative cells were positively selected for CCR7, leaving out terminally differentiated effector memory CD45RA+ cells. Only Caucasian adults living in Nashville, Tennessee made up the donor group. To note about this clone: What it binds is unknown.

Study-wide results and limits: Memory subsets had estimated richness that was generally smaller than that of naive subsets.

Profiling relied on immunoSEQ multiplex PCR, and the TCRdb table lists in-frame clones only, not all of them. The table has hundreds of thousands of clones, 80% to 95% seen once; the top ten hold around 24%. The CDR3 is 15 residues long. V was trimmed by 5 bases and J by 5 bases, leaving 16 bases between them. The germline CDR1 and CDR2 sequences are MNHEY and SMNVEV (reference sequence). The clonotype comes from a man aged 30-40 years in good health. Material: naive CD8+ T cells sorted from blood. The chain carries TRBV27 and TRBJ1-5; D not certain. This chain's CDR3 is CASSPRERKHQPQHF. The CDR3 bases are TGTGCCAGCAGTCCCCGGGAACGAAAGCATCAGCCCCAGCATTTT.